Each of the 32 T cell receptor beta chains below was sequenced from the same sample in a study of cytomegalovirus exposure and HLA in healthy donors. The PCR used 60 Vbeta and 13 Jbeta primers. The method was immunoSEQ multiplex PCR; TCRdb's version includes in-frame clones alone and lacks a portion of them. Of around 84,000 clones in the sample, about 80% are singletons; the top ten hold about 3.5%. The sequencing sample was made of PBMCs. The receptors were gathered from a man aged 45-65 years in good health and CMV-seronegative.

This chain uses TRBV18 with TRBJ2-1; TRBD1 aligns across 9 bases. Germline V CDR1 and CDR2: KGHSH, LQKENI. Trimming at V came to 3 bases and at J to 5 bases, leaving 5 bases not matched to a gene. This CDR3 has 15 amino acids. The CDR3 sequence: CASSPDRGSNNEQFF. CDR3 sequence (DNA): TGTGCCAGCTCACCGGACAGGGGTTCCAACAATGAGCAGTTCTTC.

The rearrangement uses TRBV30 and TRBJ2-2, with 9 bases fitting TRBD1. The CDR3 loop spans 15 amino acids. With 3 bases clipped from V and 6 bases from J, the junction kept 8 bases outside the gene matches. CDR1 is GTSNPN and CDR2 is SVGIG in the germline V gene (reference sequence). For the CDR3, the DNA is TGTGCCTGGAGCCGGCCGGGACAGGGCGCCGGGGAGCTGTTTTTT. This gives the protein CAWSRPGQGAGELFF.

The CDR3 DNA reads as TGTGCTAGTGGCCGATCCTCGGGACTCAATACCGGGGAGCTGTTTTTT. Translated: CASGRSSGLNTGELFF. The chain recombines TRBV12-5 with TRBJ1-3; D is possibly TRBD2 (6 bases). The J call may be faulty, since TRBJ2-2 better matches the DNA end. The CDR3 extends over 16 amino acids. CDR1 LGHNT and CDR2 FRNRAP come from the germline V gene.

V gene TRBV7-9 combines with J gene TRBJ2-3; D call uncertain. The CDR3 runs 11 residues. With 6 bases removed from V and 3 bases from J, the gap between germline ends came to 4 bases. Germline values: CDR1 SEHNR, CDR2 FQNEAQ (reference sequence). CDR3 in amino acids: CASSQTDTQYF. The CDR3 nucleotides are TGTGCCAGCAGTCAGACAGATACGCAGTATTTT.

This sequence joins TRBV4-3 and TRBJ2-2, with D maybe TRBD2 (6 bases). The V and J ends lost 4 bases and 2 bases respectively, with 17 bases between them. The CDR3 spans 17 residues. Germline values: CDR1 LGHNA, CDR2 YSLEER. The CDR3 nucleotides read TGCGCCAGCAGCCGCGACGTAGGAGGGTACAACACCGGGGAGCTGTTTTTT. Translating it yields CASSRDVGGYNTGELFF.

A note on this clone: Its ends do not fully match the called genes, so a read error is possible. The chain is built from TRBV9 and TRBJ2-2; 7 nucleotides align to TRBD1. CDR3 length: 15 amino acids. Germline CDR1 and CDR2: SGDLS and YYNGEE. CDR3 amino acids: CASSEWGQNAGELFF. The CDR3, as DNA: TGTGCCAGCAGCGAGTGGGGACAGAACGCCGGGGAGCTGTTTTTT.

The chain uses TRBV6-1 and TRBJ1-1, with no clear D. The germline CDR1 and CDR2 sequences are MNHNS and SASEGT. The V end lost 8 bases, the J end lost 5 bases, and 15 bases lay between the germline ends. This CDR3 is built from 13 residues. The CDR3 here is CASCRRVRTEAFF. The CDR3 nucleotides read TGTGCCAGCTGTCGCCGGGTGAGGACTGAAGCTTTCTTT.

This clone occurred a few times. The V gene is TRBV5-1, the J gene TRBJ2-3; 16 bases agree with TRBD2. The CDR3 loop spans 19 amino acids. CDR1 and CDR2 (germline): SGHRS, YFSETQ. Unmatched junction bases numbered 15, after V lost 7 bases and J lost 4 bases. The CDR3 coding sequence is TGCGCCAGCGCCAGGATGGGACTAGCGGGGGGGGGTGCCGCAGATACGCAGTATTTT. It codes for CASARMGLAGGGAADTQYF.

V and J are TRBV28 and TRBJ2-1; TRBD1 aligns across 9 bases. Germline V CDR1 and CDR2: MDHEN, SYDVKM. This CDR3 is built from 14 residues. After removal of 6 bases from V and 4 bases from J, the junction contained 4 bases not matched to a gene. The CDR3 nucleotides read TGTGCCAGCAGCCCACAGGGGGCTTACAATGAGCAGTTCTTC. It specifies CASSPQGAYNEQFF.

CDR3 DNA sequence: TGTGCCACCAGCAGAGACCTATCGGAGGGTTCTGAAGCTTTCTTT. Translated, it gives CATSRDLSEGSEAFF. The chain combines TRBV15 with TRBJ1-1; D remains ambiguous. With 0 bases removed from V and 6 bases from J, the gap between germline ends came to 14 bases. Germline CDR1 is LNHNV and CDR2 is YYDKDF (reference sequence). The CDR3 consists of 15 residues.

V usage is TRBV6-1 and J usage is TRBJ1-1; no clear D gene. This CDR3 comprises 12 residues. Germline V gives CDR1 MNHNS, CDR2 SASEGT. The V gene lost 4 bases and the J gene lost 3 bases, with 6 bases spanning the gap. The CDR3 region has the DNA TGTGCCAGCAGTGGTCCTTACACTGAAGCTTTCTTT. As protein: CASSGPYTEAFF.

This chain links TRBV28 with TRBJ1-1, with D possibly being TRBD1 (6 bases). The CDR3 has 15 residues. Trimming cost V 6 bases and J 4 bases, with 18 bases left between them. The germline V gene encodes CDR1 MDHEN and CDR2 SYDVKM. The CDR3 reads CASSDGGARGTEAFF. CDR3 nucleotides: TGTGCCAGCAGCGACGGGGGGGCCCGGGGCACTGAAGCTTTCTTT.

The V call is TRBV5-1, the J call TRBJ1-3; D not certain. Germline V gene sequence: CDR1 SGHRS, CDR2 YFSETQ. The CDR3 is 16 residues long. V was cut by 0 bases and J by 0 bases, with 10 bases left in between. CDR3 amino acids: CASSLGYSNSGNTIYF. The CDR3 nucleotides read TGCGCCAGCAGCTTGGGGTACAGCAACTCTGGAAACACCATATATTTT.

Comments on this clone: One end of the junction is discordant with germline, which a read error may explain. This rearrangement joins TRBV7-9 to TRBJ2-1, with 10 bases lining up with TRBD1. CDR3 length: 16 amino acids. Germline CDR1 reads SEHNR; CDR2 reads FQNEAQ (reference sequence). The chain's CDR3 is CSSSLASGTGVREQFF. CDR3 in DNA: TGTTCCAGCAGCTTAGCGAGCGGGACAGGGGTACGTGAGCAGTTCTTC.

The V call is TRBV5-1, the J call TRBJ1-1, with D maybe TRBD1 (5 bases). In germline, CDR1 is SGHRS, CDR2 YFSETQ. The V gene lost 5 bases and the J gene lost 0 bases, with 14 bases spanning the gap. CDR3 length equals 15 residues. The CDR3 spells CASSSGGGVNTEAFF. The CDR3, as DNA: TGCGCCAGCAGTTCGGGCGGGGGGGTGAACACTGAAGCTTTCTTT.

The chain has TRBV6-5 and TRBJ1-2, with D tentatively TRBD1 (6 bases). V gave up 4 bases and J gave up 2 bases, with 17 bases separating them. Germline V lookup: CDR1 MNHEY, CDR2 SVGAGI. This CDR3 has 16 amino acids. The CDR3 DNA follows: TGTGCCAGCAGTTCGGCAGGGGTGGGCCTCAACTATGGCTACACCTTC. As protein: CASSSAGVGLNYGYTF.

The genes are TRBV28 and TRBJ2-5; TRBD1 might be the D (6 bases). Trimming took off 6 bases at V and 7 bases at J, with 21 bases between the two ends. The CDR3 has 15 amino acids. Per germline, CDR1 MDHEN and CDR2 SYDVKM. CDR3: CASSSAFGGLWTQYF. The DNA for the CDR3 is TGTGCCAGCAGCTCTGCCTTTGGGGGCCTATGGACCCAGTACTTC.

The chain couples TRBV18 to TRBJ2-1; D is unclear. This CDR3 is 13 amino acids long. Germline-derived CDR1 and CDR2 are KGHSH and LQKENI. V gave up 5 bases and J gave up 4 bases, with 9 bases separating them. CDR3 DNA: TGTGCCAGCTCATCTAACAGATACAATGAGCAGTTCTTC. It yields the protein CASSSNRYNEQFF.

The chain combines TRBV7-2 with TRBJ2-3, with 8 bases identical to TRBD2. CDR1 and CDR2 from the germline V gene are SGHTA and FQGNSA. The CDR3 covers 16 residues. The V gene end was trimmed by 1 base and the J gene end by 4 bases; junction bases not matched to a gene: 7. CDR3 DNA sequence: TGTGCCAGCAGCTTAGGTGGGACTAGTAAGGCAGATACGCAGTATTTT. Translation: CASSLGGTSKADTQYF.

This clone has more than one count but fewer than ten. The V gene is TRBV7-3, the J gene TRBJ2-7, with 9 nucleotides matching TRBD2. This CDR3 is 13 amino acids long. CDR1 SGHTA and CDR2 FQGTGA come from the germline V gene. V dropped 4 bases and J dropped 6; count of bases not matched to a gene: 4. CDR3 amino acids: CASSYGTSSEQYF. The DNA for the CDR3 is TGTGCCAGCAGCTATGGGACTAGCTCCGAGCAGTACTTC.

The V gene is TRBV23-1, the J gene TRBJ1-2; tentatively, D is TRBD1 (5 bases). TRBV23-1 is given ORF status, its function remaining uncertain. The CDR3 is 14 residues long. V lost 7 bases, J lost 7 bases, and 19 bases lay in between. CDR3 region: CASTLVLGGGGYTF. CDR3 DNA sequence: TGCGCCAGCACCCTGGTCCTGGGCGGGGGTGGCTACACCTTC.

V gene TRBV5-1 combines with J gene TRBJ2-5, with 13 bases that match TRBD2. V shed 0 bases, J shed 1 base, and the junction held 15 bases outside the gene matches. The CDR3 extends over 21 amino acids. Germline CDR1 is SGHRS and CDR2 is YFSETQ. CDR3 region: CASSLVAQRLAGGPVQETQYF. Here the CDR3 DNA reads TGCGCCAGCAGCTTGGTCGCCCAACGACTAGCGGGGGGCCCCGTCCAAGAGACCCAGTACTTC.

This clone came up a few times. The chain's CDR3 is CASTSRGGWTEAFF. CDR3 DNA: TGTGCCAGCACCTCGCGGGGGGGTTGGACTGAAGCTTTCTTT. V and J are TRBV27 and TRBJ1-1, with D possibly being TRBD1 (5 bases). Germline V gene data show CDR1 as MNHEY and CDR2 as SMNVEV (reference sequence). The length of the CDR3 is 14 residues. V lost 7 bases, J lost 5 bases, and 17 bases lay in between.

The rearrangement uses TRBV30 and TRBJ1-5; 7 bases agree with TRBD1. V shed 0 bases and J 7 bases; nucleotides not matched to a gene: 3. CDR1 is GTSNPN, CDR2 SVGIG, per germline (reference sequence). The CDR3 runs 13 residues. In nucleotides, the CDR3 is TGTGCCTGGAGTGTACAGGGGCCACAGCCCCAGCATTTT. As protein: CAWSVQGPQPQHF.

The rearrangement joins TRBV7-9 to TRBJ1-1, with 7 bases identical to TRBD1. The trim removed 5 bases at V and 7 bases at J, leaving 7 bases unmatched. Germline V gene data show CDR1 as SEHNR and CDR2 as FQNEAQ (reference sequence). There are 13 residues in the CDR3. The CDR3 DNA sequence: TGTGCCAGCAGCCCCGGGACAGTGGATGAAGCTTTCTTT. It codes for CASSPGTVDEAFF.

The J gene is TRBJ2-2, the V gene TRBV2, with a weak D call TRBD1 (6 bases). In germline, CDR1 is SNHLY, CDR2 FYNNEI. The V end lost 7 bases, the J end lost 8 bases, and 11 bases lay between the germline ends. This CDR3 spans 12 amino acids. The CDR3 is CASMQGLGELFF. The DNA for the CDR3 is TGTGCCAGCATGCAGGGGCTTGGGGAGCTGTTTTTT.

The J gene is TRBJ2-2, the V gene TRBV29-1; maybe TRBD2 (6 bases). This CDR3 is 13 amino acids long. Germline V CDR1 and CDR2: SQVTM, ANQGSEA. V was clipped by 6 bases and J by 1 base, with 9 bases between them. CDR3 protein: CSVGLLNTGELFF. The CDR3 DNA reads TGCAGCGTGGGACTGCTGAACACCGGGGAGCTGTTTTTT.

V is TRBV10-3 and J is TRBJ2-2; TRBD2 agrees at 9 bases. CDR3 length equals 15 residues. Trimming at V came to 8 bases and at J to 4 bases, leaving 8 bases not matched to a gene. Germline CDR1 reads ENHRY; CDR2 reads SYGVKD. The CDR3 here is CAIGAGGQGTGELFF. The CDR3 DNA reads TGTGCCATCGGAGCGGGGGGCCAAGGCACCGGGGAGCTGTTTTTT.

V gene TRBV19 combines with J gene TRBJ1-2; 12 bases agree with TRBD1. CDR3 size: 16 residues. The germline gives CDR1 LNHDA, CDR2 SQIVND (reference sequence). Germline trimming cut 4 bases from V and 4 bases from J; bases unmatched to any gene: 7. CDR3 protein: CASSRDRGPGGYGYTF. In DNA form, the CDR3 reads TGTGCCAGTAGTAGGGACAGGGGGCCCGGGGGCTATGGCTACACCTTC.

The CDR3 spells CASSLARGSTEAFF. CDR3 DNA: TGTGCCAGCAGCTTAGCCCGCGGGAGCACTGAAGCTTTCTTT. The chain employs TRBV7-9 and TRBJ1-1; D unresolved. From germline, CDR1 is SEHNR and CDR2 FQNEAQ (reference sequence). V shed 0 bases and J shed 4 bases, with 9 bases lying between them. The CDR3 length is 14 residues.

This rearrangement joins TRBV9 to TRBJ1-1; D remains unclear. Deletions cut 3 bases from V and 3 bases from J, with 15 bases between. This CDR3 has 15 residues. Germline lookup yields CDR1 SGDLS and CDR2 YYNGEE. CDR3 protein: CASSARSYVDTEAFF. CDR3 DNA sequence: TGTGCCAGCAGCGCCCGATCTTATGTAGACACTGAAGCTTTCTTT.

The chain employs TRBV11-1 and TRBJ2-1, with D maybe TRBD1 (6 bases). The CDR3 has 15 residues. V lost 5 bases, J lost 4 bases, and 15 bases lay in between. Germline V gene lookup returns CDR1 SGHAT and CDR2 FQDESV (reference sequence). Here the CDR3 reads CASSPWGPGYNEQFF. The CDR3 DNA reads TGTGCCAGCAGCCCCTGGGGGCCGGGGTACAATGAGCAGTTCTTC. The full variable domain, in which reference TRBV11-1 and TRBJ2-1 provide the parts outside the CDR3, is EAEVAQSPRYKITEKSQAVAFWCDPISGHATLYWYRQILGQGPELLVQFQDESVVDDSQLPKDRFSAERLKGVDSTLKIQPAELGDSAMYLCASSPWGPGYNEQFFGPGTRLTVL.